This T cell receptor beta chain was retrieved from a study of regulatory T cells in long-lasting Graves disease. V lost 2 bases to trimming and J lost 6 bases, with 10 bases between them. The CDR3 totals 13 residues. Researchers made TCR beta libraries by using iRepertoire HTBI primers and running Arm-PCR on CDR3 regions. TCRdb reanalysed the multiplex PCR reads using MiXCR and keeps one entry per CDR3 protein. The table has over 650,000 distinct CDR3 sequences, 25% to 35% seen once; the top ten hold about 40%. The time point was: persistent/refractory GD, antithyroid drugs over 5 years with positive TRAb. Following extraction of RNA from PBMCs, that RNA was used to make the TCR library. As a group, patients came from one endocrinology department in Xi'an, China.

The sequencing used peripheral blood mononuclear cells (PBMCs), collected when the disease was refractory, from a patient treated with antithyroid drugs. The clonotype comes from a female donor with Graves disease. The V gene is TRBV12-3 or TRBV12-4, the J gene TRBJ1-1; no clear D. The CDR3 loop is CASSLMGGSEAFF. The CDR3 DNA follows: TGTGCCAGCAGTTTAATGGGAGGCTCTGAAGCTTTCTTT.